This TCR beta chain was profiled in a study of blood T cells in healthy people across ages (dated by TCRdb to between 2014 and 2017). Notes on the research overall: In model experiments, template switching captured roughly one uniquely barcoded TCR beta cDNA molecule for every two T cells. For two donors (one aged 18 to 29 and one aged 80 or older), the study analyzed two additional independent replicas of 1 million unique cDNA reads from the same blood draw. The donors were split into four age groups: young (average about 16 years), middle-aged (roughly 39), aged (62) and long-lived (about 82). Age-related changes in TCR beta repertoire diversity were measured in the study by deep sequencing normalized with unique cDNA molecular identifiers. To avoid experimental bias, donors of different ages were spread randomly across the sequencing lanes. Broad study findings and their caveats: Observed TCR beta diversity correlated strongly with the percentage of naive T cells measured by flow cytometry. Because the CMV infection status of the donors was unknown, age-related changes in expanded clonotypes may potentially have been confounded. Since profiling was done on bulk unsorted PBMCs, naive and antigen-experienced compartments could not be conclusively compared. As age increased, observed TCR beta diversity per million T cells dropped in a roughly linear way, and a significant reduction was already evident by age 40. Estimates of total diversity based on one million sequenced T cells were considered lower bounds and underestimates. Compared with the aged group, the long-lived group had more naive CD4+ T cells, fewer expanded clones and increased TCR diversity, a pattern suggesting age selection.

The donors were roughly 39 Caucasian individuals from Russia, aged about 6 to 95 years, who were systemically healthy. Each donor gave about 11 milliliters of peripheral blood, drawn into EDTA-treated Vacutainer tubes. Ficoll-Paque density-gradient centrifugation was used to isolate PBMCs, with at least 7 million obtained per sample. Total RNA was extracted from PBMCs with Trizol reagent, with at least 6 micrograms obtained per sample. For every donor, flow cytometry on a PBMC aliquot measured the percentage of naive CD45RAhigh/CD27high T cells. The CDR3 runs 16 amino acids, cysteine and phenylalanine included. The retained sequence is limited to the CDR3, 48 bases, with the frame set at the first base. V gives up 5 bases and J gives up 2 bases, and the segment between their germline ends measures 19 bases. For CDR1 and CDR2, the germline V gene lists SGHTA and FQGTGA. The protocol used for the library was 5' RACE. The sample was run on an Illumina HiSeq 2500. A second PCR of 7 to 11 cycles was run with a J-beta primer mix and a sample-barcoded 5' primer. A template-switch 5' adaptor carrying 12 random nucleotides introduced a unique molecular identifier onto each TCR beta cDNA molecule. At least 2.5 million CDR3-containing paired-end reads were obtained from each sample. The Mint cDNA synthesis kit, primed by a TRBC-specific oligonucleotide, was used to synthesize first-strand cDNA from all RNA. Following uracil-DNA glycosylase treatment, a first 18-cycle PCR with universal primers M1SS and BC2_uni_R was performed on all cDNA. For the original study's pipeline: For normalization, 1 million high-quality reads were randomly selected from each sample, with every read carrying a distinct molecular identifier. Reads sharing molecular identifiers were discarded rather than binned into consensus sequences. CDR3 identification, clonotype clustering and error correction used MiTCR with a Q25 quality threshold and the strictest error-elimination algorithm. A nonparametric unseen species model using Euler transformation provided a lower-bound estimate of total TCR beta diversity. TCRdb reran the public reads through fastp at Q25 and MiXCR, keeping productive beta chains. One record per CDR3 amino acid sequence lists the most common genes and DNA. TCRdb's processing, not the study's, gives the V and J calls here. Within this sample are about 730,000 distinct CDR3 sequences, with around 40% of them counted one time only. The top ten constitute 20% to 25% of the sample.

This clonotype was detected ten times or more. The antigen this receptor binds is unknown. There are no base qualities to consult, and no much larger clone falls within one base. In this chain, TRBV7-3 is recombined with TRBJ2-7; a tentative D call is TRBD1 (5 bases match). This clonotype was obtained from a woman between 55 and 75 years old in good health. Sequenced: blood. The CDR3 protein sequence reads: CASSLSGADPTYEQYF. The base sequence is TGTGCCAGCAGCCTCAGTGGGGCGGACCCAACCTACGAGCAGTACTTC.